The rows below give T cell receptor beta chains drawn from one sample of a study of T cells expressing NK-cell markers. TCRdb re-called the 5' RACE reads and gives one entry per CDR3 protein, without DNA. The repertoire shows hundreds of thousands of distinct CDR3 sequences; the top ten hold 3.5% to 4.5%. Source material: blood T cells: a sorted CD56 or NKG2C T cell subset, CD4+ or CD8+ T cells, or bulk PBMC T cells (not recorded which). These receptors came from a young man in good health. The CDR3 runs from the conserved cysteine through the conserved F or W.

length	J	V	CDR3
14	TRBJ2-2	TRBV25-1	CASSERAPTGELFF
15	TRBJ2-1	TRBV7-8	CASSPLAGGSAEQFF
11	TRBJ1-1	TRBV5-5	CASSADVRAFF
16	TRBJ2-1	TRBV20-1	CSARAPKREGYNEQFF
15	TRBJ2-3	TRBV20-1	CSASGSRDSTDTQYF
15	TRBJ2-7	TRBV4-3	CASSHLTGGIHEQYF
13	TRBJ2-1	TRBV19	CASSIVEGSEQFF
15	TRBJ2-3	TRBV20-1	CSARGWREETDTQYF
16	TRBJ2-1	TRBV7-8	CASSSEGQGARNEQFF
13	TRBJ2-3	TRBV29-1	CSVEDGTVDTQYF
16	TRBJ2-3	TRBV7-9	CASSSHGSRSTDTQYF
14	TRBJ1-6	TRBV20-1	CSASRSSYNSPLHF
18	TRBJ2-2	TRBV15	CATSRDHGVRANTGELFF
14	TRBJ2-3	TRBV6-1	CASSRDRDSDTQYF
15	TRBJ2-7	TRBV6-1	CASRLDRGSSYEQYF